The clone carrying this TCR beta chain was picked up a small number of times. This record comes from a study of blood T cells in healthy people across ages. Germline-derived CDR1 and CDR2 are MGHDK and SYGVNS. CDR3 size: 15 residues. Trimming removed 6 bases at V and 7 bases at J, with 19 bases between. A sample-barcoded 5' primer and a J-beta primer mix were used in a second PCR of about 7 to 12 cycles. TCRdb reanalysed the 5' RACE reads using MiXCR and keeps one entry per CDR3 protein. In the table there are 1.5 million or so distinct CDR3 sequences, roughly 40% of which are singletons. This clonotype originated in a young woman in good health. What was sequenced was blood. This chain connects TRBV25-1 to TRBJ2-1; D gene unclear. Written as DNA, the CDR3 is TGTGCCAGCAGGTCAGCCGCGGCCGGAAGAAATGAGCAGTTCTTC. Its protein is CASRSAAAGRNEQFF.